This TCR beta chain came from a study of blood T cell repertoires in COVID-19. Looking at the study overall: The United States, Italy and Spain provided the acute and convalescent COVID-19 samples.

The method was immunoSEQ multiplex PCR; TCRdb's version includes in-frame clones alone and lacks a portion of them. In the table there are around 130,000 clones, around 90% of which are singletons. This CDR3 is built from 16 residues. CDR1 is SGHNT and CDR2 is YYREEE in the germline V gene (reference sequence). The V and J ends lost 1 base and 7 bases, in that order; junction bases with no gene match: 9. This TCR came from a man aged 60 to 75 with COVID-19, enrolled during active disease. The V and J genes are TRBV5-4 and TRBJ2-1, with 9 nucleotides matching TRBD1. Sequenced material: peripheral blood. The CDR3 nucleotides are TGTGCCAGCAGCTTGTGGGACAGGGCGTCCCGAAATGAGCAGTTCTTC. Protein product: CASSLWDRASRNEQFF.